This T cell receptor (beta chain) was retrieved from a study of type 1 regulatory T cells. On the study more broadly: An in vitro protocol generated T-allo10, a Tr1-enriched, alloantigen-specific CD4 T cell product.

Comments on this clonotype: Its antigen is currently unknown.

General observations from the study: Type 1 regulatory T cells had a more restricted TCR repertoire than non-type 1 regulatory T cells.

TCRdb re-analysed the reads in MiXCR, keeping a single row per CDR3 protein. Altogether tens of thousands of distinct CDR3 sequences are present, around 21% being singletons, with the ten largest covering 8% to 9%. Between the trimmed V and J ends, which lost 7 bases and 6 bases, there was a span of 12 bases. The CDR3 contains 11 residues. Germline values: CDR1 DFQATT, CDR2 SNEGSKA (reference sequence). The J gene is TRBJ1-1, the V gene TRBV20-1, with no clear D. This clonotype originated in a human donor in good health. The sequencing sample was made of cultured type 1 regulatory T (Tr1) cells, either the whole culture or a sorted fraction (not recorded which). CDR3 sequence (DNA): TGCAGTGGTTCCTTTGAAGCTGAAGCTTTCTTT. Amino acid sequence: CSGSFEAEAFF.